Following are 8 T cell receptor beta chains from one sample sequenced in a study of T cell responses to AZD1222 COVID-19 vaccine. Some clones are missing from TCRdb's copy, which holds only in-frame ones; the method was immunoSEQ multiplex PCR. The repertoire consists of about 260,000 clones, with 90% to 95% occurring once and the leading ten covering 0.55%. The sequenced sample was peripheral blood, obtained on day 0 of AZD1222 vaccination. These receptors all come from an adult in good health.

The V and J genes are TRBV4-2 and TRBJ2-2, with 11 bases matching TRBD2. The CDR3 is 15 residues long. The germline V gene encodes CDR1 LGHNA and CDR2 YNFKEQ. V gave up 3 bases and J gave up 5 bases; unmatched junction bases: 2. The CDR3: CASSQRTSGTGELFF. CDR3 coding DNA: TGTGCCAGCAGCCAGCGGACTAGCGGGACCGGGGAGCTGTTTTTT.

The chain is built from TRBV19 and TRBJ1-2; 9 bases align to TRBD1. Trimming took 3 bases from V and 7 from J; bases not matched to a gene: 12. Germline CDR1 LNHDA, CDR2 SQIVND (reference sequence). The CDR3 totals 16 residues. CDR3 coding DNA: TGTGCCAGTAGTATGTTAAGTTCGGGACAGGGTTTTGGCTACACCTTC. This gives the protein CASSMLSSGQGFGYTF.

V gene TRBV28 combines with J gene TRBJ1-3, with TRBD1 identical over 9 bases. The germline gives CDR1 MDHEN, CDR2 SYDVKM. J gave up 1 base and V 1 base, and 2 bases lay outside the gene matches. This CDR3 comprises 16 residues. Written as DNA, the CDR3 is TGTGCCAGCAGTTTATTACAGGGGGCTTCTGGAAACACCATATATTTT. As protein: CASSLLQGASGNTIYF.

This rearrangement joins TRBV5-4 to TRBJ1-4, with TRBD1 as a possible D gene (5 bases). The CDR3 consists of 16 residues. Looked up from germline, CDR1 is SGHNT and CDR2 is YYREEE (reference sequence). Trimming left V 2 bases short and J 10 bases short, with 21 bases between. Written as DNA, the CDR3 is TGTGCCAGCAGCTTTGGAGGCTCTCAGGGAATGGGAAAACTGTTTTTT. Amino acids: CASSFGGSQGMGKLFF.

The rearrangement joins TRBV5-5 to TRBJ2-1; no reliable D call. The CDR3 length is 15 residues. The germline V gene encodes CDR1 SGHKS and CDR2 YYEKEE (reference sequence). V was clipped by 0 bases and J by 0 bases, with 7 bases between them. CDR3 sequence: CASSLGRYSYNEQFF. CDR3 sequence (DNA): TGTGCCAGCAGCTTGGGCAGGTACTCCTACAATGAGCAGTTCTTC.

The V gene is TRBV7-7, the J gene TRBJ2-3, with a possible D match to TRBD2 (7 bases). The CDR3 runs to 15 residues. CDR1 is SSHAT and CDR2 is FNYEAQ in the germline V gene (reference sequence). The V end was cut by 5 bases, the J end by 5 bases, with 17 bases between. CDR3 region: CASSPTGGPIDTQYF. In DNA form, the CDR3 reads TGTGCCAGCAGCCCCACCGGGGGGCCGATAGATACGCAGTATTTT.

This chain connects TRBV2 to TRBJ2-7, with D hard to call. The CDR3 covers 12 residues. Germline assignment: CDR1 SNHLY and CDR2 FYNNEI. V lost 3 bases to trimming and J lost 4 bases, with 7 bases between them. This CDR3 reads CASSDKLYEQYF. The CDR3 DNA follows: TGTGCCAGCAGTGATAAGTTATACGAGCAGTACTTC.

The chain links TRBV15 to TRBJ2-2, with TRBD1 matching over 9 bases. The V gene's germline CDR1 is LNHNV and CDR2 YYDKDF (reference sequence). V lost 1 base, J lost 1 base, and 4 bases stayed unmatched. The CDR3 contains 17 residues. The CDR3 spells CATSRGGTGRNTGELFF. For the CDR3, the DNA is TGTGCCACCAGCAGAGGGGGGACAGGGAGGAACACCGGGGAGCTGTTTTTT.